This TCR beta chain was captured by sequencing in a study of blood T cell repertoires in COVID-19. Overall study context: T cells, B-cell-depleted T cells, or PBMCs supplied cDNA or gDNA.

CDR3 length equals 13 residues. CDR1 and CDR2 from the germline V gene are SGHTA and FQGNSA. Trimming took 4 bases from V and 4 from J; bases not matched to a gene: 3. Assay used: immunoSEQ multiplex PCR; TCRdb lists only in-frame clones, some missing. The sample contains roughly 200,000 clones, roughly 89% of which appear only once. This chain connects TRBV7-2 to TRBJ1-2; 7 nucleotides match TRBD1. This clonotype was obtained from a woman in her forties with acute COVID-19. Sample: PBMCs or T cells enriched from blood (not recorded which). The CDR3, as DNA: TGTGCCAGCAGCTACCGACAGGGCTATGGCTACACCTTC. Its translation is CASSYRQGYGYTF.